The entry that follows covers one TCR beta chain sequence. The source of the sample is a study of chemoradiotherapy in HPV16-positive cancers. The data were produced by immunoSEQ multiplex PCR, yet TCRdb's version contains in-frame clones alone and is incomplete. This table has under 15,000 clones, around 76% appearing once. V was trimmed by 9 bases and J by 7 bases, leaving 24 bases between them. The CDR3 consists of 15 residues. Looked up from germline, CDR1 is LNHDA and CDR2 is SQIVND (reference sequence). This chain connects TRBV19 to TRBJ1-2; maybe TRBD1 (5 bases). This specimen was taken from a patient who underwent chemoradiotherapy. The receptor was isolated from a human donor with HPV-associated anogenital cancer. CDR3 DNA: TGTGCCAGCCTCTCTGGGGACCTCCAAGCGAGTGGCTACACCTTC. As protein: CASLSGDLQASGYTF. The entire variable domain, with the rest obtained from reference TRBV19 and TRBJ1-2, is as follows: DGGITQSPKYLFRKEGQNVTLSCEQNLNHDAMYWYRQDPGQGLRLIYYSQIVNDFQKGDIAEGYSVSREKKESFPLTVTSAQKNPTAFYLCASLSGDLQASGYTFGSGTRLTVV.